This T cell receptor beta chain was documented in a study of post-analysis software for immune sequencing data. Turning to the study itself: Patients had relapsing-remitting, secondary progressive or progressive-relapsing multiple sclerosis; some lacked subtype.

Germline loops: CDR1 MNHEY, CDR2 SVGEGT. Trimming took 5 bases from V and 6 from J, leaving 15 bases between them. This CDR3 is built from 14 residues. Carried by the TCR beta cDNA libraries were unique molecular identifiers. There were roughly 0.85 to 11 million T cells, and around 460,000 cDNA molecules came from them. One entry per CDR3 protein results from TCRdb running MiXCR on the PCR reads. The table has a few hundred thousand distinct CDR3 sequences, more than 30% seen once. For this clonotype: What it binds is unknown.

Overall study results and limits: Controls had significantly higher normalized Chao1 diversity than multiple sclerosis patients. Roughly five TRBV segments were significantly more frequent in patients than in controls. TRBV5-6, TRBV5-1 and TRBV20-1 were among these segments.

Sequences were obtained from blood. This sequence originates from a girl aged 2 to 9 with multiple sclerosis. This chain joins TRBV6-2 or TRBV6-3 and TRBJ2-3; tentative D call: TRBD2 (6 bases). CDR3 bases: TGTGCCAGCAGTCCCTCTCGGGACTTCGATACGCAGTATTTT. This sequence encodes CASSPSRDFDTQYF.